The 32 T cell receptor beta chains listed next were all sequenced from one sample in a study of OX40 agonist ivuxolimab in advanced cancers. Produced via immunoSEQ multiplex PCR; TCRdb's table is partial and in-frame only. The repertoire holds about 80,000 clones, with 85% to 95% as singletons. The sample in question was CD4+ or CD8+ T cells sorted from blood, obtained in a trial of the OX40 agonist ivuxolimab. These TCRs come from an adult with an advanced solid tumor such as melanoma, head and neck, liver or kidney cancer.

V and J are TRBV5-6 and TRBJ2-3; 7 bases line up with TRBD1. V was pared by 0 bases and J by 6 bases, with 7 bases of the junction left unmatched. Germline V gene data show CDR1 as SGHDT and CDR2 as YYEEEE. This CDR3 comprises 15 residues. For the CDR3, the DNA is TGTGCCAGCAGCTTGGAGGGCAGGGGGACGGATACGCAGTATTTT. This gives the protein CASSLEGRGTDTQYF.

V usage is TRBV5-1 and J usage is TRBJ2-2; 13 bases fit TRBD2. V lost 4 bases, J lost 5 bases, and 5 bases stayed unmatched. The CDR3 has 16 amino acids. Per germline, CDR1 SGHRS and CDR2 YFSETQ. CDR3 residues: CASSPWTSGSTGELFF. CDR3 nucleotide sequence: TGCGCCAGCAGCCCATGGACTAGCGGGAGTACCGGGGAGCTGTTTTTT. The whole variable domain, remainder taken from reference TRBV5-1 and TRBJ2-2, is KAGVTQTPRYLIKTRGQQVTLSCSPISGHRSVSWYQQTPGQGLQFLFEYFSETQRNKGNFPGRFSGRQFSNSRSEMNVSTLELGDSALYLCASSPWTSGSTGELFFGEGSRLTVL.

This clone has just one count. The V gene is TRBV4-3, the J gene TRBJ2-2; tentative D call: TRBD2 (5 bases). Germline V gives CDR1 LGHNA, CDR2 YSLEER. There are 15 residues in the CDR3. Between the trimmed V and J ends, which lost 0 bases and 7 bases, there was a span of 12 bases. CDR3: CASSQEWLAHGELFF. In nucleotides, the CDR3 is TGCGCCAGCAGCCAAGAATGGCTAGCCCACGGGGAGCTGTTTTTT.

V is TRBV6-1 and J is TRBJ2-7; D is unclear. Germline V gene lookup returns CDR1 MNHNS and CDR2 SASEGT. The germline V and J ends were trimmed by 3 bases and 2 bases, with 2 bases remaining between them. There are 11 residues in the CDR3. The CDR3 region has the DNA TGTGCCAGCAGTGATGCCTACGAGCAGTACTTC. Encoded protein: CASSDAYEQYF.

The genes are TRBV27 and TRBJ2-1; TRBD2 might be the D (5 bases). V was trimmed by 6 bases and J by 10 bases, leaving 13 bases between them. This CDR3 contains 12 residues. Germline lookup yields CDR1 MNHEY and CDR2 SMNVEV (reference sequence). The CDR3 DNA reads TGTGCCAGCAGCAATCGGGGAGAGGAGCAGTTCTTC. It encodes CASSNRGEEQFF.

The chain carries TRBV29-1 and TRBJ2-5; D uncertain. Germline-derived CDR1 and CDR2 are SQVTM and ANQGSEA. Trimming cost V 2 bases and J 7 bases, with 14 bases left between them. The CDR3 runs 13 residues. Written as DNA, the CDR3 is TGCAGCGTTGAACAAGACCGGCCCGGGACCCAGTACTTC. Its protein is CSVEQDRPGTQYF. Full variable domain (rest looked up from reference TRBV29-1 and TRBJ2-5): SAVISQKPSRDICQRGTSLTIQCQVDSQVTMMFWYRQQPGQSLTLIATANQGSEATYESGFVIDKFPISRPNLTFSTLTVSNMSPEDSSIYLCSVEQDRPGTQYFGPGTRLLVL.

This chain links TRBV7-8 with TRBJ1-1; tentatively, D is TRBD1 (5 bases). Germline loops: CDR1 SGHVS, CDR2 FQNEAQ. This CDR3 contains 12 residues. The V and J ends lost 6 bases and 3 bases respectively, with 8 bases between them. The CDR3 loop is CASRTADTEAFF. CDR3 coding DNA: TGTGCCAGCAGGACAGCCGACACTGAAGCTTTCTTT.

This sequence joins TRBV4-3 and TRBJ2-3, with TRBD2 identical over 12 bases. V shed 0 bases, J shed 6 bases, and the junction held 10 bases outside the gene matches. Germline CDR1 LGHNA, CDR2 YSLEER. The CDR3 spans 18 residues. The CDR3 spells CASSQDPTSGSGRDTQYF. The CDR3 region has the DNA TGCGCCAGCAGCCAAGATCCGACTAGCGGGAGCGGTCGGGATACGCAGTATTTT.

The chain's CDR3 is CAWNNRGYETQYF. For the CDR3, the DNA is TGTGCCTGGAACAACAGGGGCTATGAGACCCAGTACTTC. The rearrangement joins TRBV30 to TRBJ2-5, with 7 bases aligning to TRBD1. Germline V gene lookup returns CDR1 GTSNPN and CDR2 SVGIG (reference sequence). The length of the CDR3 is 13 residues. V was pared by 4 bases and J by 5 bases, with 7 bases of the junction left unmatched.

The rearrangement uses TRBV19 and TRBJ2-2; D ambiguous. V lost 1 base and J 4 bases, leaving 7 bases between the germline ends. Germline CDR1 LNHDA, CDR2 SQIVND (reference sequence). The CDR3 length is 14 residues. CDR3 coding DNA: TGTGCCAGTAGTATAGGACAAGCCACCGGGGAGCTGTTTTTT. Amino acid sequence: CASSIGQATGELFF.

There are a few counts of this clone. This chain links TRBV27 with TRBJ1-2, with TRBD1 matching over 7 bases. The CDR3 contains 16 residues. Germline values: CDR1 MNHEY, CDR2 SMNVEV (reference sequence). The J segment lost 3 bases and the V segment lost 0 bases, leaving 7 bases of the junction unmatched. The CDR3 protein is CASSLSTGTRYYGYTF. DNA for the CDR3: TGTGCCAGCAGTTTATCGACAGGGACTAGGTACTATGGCTACACCTTC.

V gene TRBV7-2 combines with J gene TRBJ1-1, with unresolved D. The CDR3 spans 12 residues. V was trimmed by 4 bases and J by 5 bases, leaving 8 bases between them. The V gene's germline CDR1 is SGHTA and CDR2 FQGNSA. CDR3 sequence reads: CASSWGDTEAFF. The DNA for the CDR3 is TGTGCCAGCAGCTGGGGAGATACTGAAGCTTTCTTT.

The CDR3: CASSLEAGVTADTQYF. For the CDR3, the DNA is TGTGCCAGCAGCTTAGAGGCGGGCGTTACGGCAGATACGCAGTATTTT. The rearrangement uses TRBV13 and TRBJ2-3; weak D call: TRBD2 (5 bases). Germline V lookup: CDR1 PRHDT, CDR2 FYEKMQ (reference sequence). V was shortened by 1 base and J by 4 bases, with 15 bases between the two germline ends. The CDR3 length is 16 residues.

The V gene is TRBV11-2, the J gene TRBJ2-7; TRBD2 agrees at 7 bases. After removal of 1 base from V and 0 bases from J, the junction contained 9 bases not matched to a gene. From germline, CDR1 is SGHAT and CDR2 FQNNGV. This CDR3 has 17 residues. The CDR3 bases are TGTGCCAGCAGCTTAGGCCAAGCGGGAAGGAGCTCCTACGAGCAGTACTTC. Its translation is CASSLGQAGRSSYEQYF.

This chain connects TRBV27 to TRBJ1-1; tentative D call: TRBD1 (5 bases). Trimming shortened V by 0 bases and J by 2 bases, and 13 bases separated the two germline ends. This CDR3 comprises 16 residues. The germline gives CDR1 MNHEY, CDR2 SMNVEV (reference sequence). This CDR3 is CASSLSLQAVNTEAFF. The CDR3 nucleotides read TGTGCCAGCAGTTTATCGCTACAGGCCGTTAACACTGAAGCTTTCTTT.

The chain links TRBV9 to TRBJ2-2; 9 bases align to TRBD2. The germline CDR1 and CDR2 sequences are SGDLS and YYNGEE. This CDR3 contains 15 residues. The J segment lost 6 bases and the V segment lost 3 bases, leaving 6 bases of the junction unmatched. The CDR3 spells CASSAVAGVPGELFF. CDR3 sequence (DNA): TGTGCCAGCAGCGCCGTAGCGGGAGTGCCCGGGGAGCTGTTTTTT.

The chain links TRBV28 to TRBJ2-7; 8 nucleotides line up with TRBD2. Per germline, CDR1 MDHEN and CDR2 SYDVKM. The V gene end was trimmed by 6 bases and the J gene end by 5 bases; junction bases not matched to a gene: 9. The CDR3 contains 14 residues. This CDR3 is CASRGLDVFHEQYF. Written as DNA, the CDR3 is TGTGCCAGCAGGGGACTAGATGTCTTCCACGAGCAGTACTTC.

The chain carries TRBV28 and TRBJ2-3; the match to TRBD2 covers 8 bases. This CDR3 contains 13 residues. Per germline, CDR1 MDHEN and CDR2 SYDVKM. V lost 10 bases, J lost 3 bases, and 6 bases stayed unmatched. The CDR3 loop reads CATQRELTDTQYF. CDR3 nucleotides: TGTGCCACCCAGCGGGAGTTGACAGATACGCAGTATTTT.

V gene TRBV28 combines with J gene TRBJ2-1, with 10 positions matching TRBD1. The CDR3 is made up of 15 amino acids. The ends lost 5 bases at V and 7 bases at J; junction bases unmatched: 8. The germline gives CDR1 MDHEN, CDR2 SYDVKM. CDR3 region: CASSRDRGGGNEQFF. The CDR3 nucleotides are TGTGCCAGCAGTCGGGACAGGGGCGGCGGGAATGAGCAGTTCTTC.

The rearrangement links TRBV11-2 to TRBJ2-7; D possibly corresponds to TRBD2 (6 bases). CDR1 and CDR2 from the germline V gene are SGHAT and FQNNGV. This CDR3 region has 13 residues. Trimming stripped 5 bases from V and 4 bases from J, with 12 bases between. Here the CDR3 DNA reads TGTGCCAGCAGCCCAGCCGGGGGATACGAGCAGTACTTC. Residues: CASSPAGGYEQYF.

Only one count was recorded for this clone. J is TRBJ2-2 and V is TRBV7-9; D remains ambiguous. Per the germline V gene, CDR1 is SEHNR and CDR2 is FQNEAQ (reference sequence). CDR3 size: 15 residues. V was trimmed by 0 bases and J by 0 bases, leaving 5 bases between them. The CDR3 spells CASSLAASNTGELFF. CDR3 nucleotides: TGTGCCAGCAGCTTAGCGGCATCGAACACCGGGGAGCTGTTTTTT.

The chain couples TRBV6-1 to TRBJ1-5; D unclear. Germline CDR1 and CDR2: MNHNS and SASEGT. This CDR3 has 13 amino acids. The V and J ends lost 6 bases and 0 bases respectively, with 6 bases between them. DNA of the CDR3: TGTGCCAGCAGGGACTATAGCAATCAGCCCCAGCATTTT. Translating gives CASRDYSNQPQHF.

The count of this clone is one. The CDR3 bases are TGCGCCAGCAGCTTGGCAGGGGGACAGCCCCAGCATTTT. Its translation is CASSLAGGQPQHF. The chain carries TRBV5-1 and TRBJ1-5, with 7 positions matching TRBD1. The germline V gene encodes CDR1 SGHRS and CDR2 YFSETQ. V lost 0 bases to trimming and J lost 7 bases; unmatched junction nucleotides: 1. The CDR3 has 13 amino acids.

The CDR3 region is CASSLVETGYGYTF. As DNA, the CDR3 is TGTGCCAGCAGCTTAGTCGAGACAGGCTATGGCTACACCTTC. The chain couples TRBV7-6 to TRBJ1-2, with D possibly matching TRBD1 (6 bases). Between the trimmed V and J ends, which lost 1 base and 4 bases, there was a span of 10 bases. Germline CDR1 and CDR2: SGHVS and FNYEAQ. The CDR3 extends over 14 amino acids.

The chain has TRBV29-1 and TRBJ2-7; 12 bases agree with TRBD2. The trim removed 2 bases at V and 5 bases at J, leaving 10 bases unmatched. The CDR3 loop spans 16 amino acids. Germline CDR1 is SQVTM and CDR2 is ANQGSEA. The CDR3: CSVEKLAGGARDEQYF. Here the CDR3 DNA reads TGCAGCGTTGAAAAACTAGCGGGAGGTGCCCGCGACGAGCAGTACTTC.

The CDR3 region is CASSGGQGIYGYTF. CDR3 DNA sequence: TGTGCCAGCAGTGGAGGGCAGGGGATTTATGGCTACACCTTC. The chain links TRBV25-1 to TRBJ1-2; D may be TRBD1 (6 bases). Germline V gene sequence: CDR1 MGHDK, CDR2 SYGVNS. The germline V and J ends were trimmed by 4 bases and 5 bases, with 14 bases remaining between them. The CDR3 totals 14 residues.

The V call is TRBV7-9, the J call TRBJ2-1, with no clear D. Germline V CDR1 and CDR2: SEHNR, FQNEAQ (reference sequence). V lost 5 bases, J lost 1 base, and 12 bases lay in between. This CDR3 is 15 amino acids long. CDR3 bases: TGTGCCAGCAGCCACGGACGCCCATCCTACAATGAGCAGTTCTTC. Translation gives CASSHGRPSYNEQFF.

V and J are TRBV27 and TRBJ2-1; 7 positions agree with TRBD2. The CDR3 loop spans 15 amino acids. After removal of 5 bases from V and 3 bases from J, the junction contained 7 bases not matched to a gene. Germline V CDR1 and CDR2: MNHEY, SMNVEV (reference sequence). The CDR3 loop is CASSPRGGGYNEQFF. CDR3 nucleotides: TGTGCCAGCAGTCCCCGCGGGGGAGGCTACAATGAGCAGTTCTTC.

CDR3 sequence reads: CASSHPSLLKGGDVTSEAFF. Here the CDR3 DNA reads TGCGCCAGCAGCCATCCTTCCCTTTTGAAGGGGGGGGACGTGACATCTGAAGCTTTCTTT. V usage is TRBV4-3 and J usage is TRBJ1-1; perhaps TRBD1 as D (6 bases). The CDR3 is made up of 20 amino acids. Germline V gene sequence: CDR1 LGHNA, CDR2 YSLEER. The V end was cut by 3 bases, the J end by 6 bases, with 32 bases between.

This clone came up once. CDR3 protein: CASSLGVSTEAFF. For the CDR3, the DNA is TGTGCCAGCAGCTTGGGGGTTTCCACTGAAGCTTTCTTT. The chain has TRBV11-3 and TRBJ1-1; D perhaps matches TRBD1 (5 bases). CDR1 SGHNT and CDR2 YENEEA come from the germline V gene. With 3 bases removed from V and 4 bases from J, the gap between germline ends came to 9 bases. This CDR3 region has 13 residues.

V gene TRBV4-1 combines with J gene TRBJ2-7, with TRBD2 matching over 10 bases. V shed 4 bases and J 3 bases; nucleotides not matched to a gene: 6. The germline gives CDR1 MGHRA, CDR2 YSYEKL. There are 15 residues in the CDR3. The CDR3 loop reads CASSPGRTSGYEQYF. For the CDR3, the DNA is TGCGCCAGCAGCCCTGGCCGGACTAGCGGCTACGAGCAGTACTTC.

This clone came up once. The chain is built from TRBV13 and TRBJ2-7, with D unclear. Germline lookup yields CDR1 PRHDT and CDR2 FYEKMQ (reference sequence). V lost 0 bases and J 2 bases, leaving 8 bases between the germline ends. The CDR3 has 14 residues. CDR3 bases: TGTGCCAGCAGCTTAGGGCGGCCGACCTACGAGCAGTACTTC. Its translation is CASSLGRPTYEQYF.